The 6 T cell receptor beta chains below all came from one sample that was sequenced in a study of glioma-infiltrating T cells. TCR alpha and beta CDR3 regions were amplified from RNA using iRepertoire nested multiplex PCR. One entry per CDR3 protein results from TCRdb running MiXCR on the multiplex PCR reads. The repertoire consists of some 180,000 distinct CDR3 sequences, with 30% to 40% occurring once and the leading ten covering roughly a fifth. Sequencing used glioma tissue, nonneoplastic brain tissue, or PBMCs (not recorded which). The receptor source for this set is a human donor with low-grade glioma or glioblastoma, undergoing nonglioma brain surgery, or in good health (not recorded which).

This clonotype was counted many times. V and J are TRBV6-1 and TRBJ2-3; 8 nucleotides align to TRBD2. The CDR3 totals 17 residues. Germline V gene sequence: CDR1 MNHNS, CDR2 SASEGT. After removal of 6 bases from V and 3 bases from J, the junction contained 14 bases not matched to a gene. CDR3 sequence (DNA): TGTGCCAGCAGACTAGCGGATTATGGTGTGGTAACAGATACGCAGTATTTT. Its protein product is CASRLADYGVVTDTQYF.

The rearrangement uses TRBV2 and TRBJ2-7, with D tentatively TRBD2 (5 bases). The CDR3 runs to 14 residues. CDR1 and CDR2 from the germline V gene are SNHLY and FYNNEI. V lost 6 bases, J lost 3 bases, and 15 bases lay in between. The CDR3 loop reads CASRTGKDLYEQYF. CDR3 in DNA: TGTGCCAGCAGGACCGGGAAAGACCTCTACGAGCAGTACTTC.

The chain links TRBV29-1 to TRBJ1-5, with a tentative D call TRBD1 (5 bases). Trimming took 4 bases from V and 4 from J, leaving 11 bases between them. Germline V lookup: CDR1 SQVTM, CDR2 ANQGSEA. This CDR3 is 13 amino acids long. CDR3 sequence: CSVVGGGNQPQHF. Here the CDR3 DNA reads TGCAGCGTTGTTGGGGGTGGAAATCAGCCCCAGCATTTT.

Only one count was recorded for this clonotype. Possible read error: a much larger clone is one base away. V usage is TRBV29-1 and J usage is TRBJ2-7; D is unresolved. The germline V gene encodes CDR1 SQVTM and CDR2 ANQGSEA. The CDR3 length is 15 residues. V gave up 6 bases and J gave up 0 bases, with 18 bases separating them. The DNA for the CDR3 is TGCAGCGTATCCCAGACAAGGATCAACTCCTACGAGCAGTACTTC. It codes for CSVSQTRINSYEQYF.

This clonotype turned up a few times. The chain joins TRBV5-1 to TRBJ2-1; 11 bases line up with TRBD2. With 7 bases clipped from V and 8 bases from J, the junction kept 14 bases outside the gene matches. This CDR3 spans 16 amino acids. The germline V gene encodes CDR1 SGHRS and CDR2 YFSETQ. The CDR3 sequence is CASSITLAGGPDEQFF. CDR3 nucleotides: TGCGCCAGCTCCATAACCTTAGCGGGAGGGCCAGATGAGCAGTTCTTC.

The gene calls are TRBV12-5 and TRBJ2-2; 10 bases line up with TRBD2. The junction had 2 bases not matched to a gene; V was cut back by 0 bases and J by 4 bases. Germline V lookup: CDR1 LGHNT, CDR2 FRNRAP. The CDR3 has 16 residues. The CDR3 loop is CASGLVLAGTTGELFF. The DNA of the CDR3 is TGTGCTAGTGGTTTGGTACTAGCGGGAACCACCGGGGAGCTGTTTTTT. The entire variable domain, with the rest obtained from reference TRBV12-5 and TRBJ2-2, is as follows: DARVTQTPRHKVTEMGQEVTMRCQPILGHNTVFWYRQTMMQGLELLAYFRNRAPLDDSGMPKDRFSAEMPDATLATLKIQPSEPRDSAVYFCASGLVLAGTTGELFFGEGSRLTVL.